A selection of T cell receptor beta chains follows, all from one sample in a study of blood T cell repertoires in COVID-19. Sequenced by immunoSEQ multiplex PCR; TCRdb stores in-frame clones only, minus some. Counted here are some 160,000 clones, around four fifths occurring once; the ten biggest clones make up 6.5% to 9.5%. The sequenced sample consisted of peripheral blood. These receptor sequences come from a woman over 75 with COVID-19, enrolled during active disease. CDR3s include the opening cysteine and the closing phenylalanine or tryptophan. D genes are given only for firm matches. The size of a clone is reported for some rows only, either as once, few or many, or as a class for expanded clones.

J gene | clone size | D gene | V gene | CDR3 DNA | CDR3 protein
TRBJ2-3 | NA | NA | TRBV7-3 | TGTGCCAGCAGCCCAAGACAGGTCACAGATACGCAGTATTTT | CASSPRQVTDTQYF
TRBJ1-5 | NA | TRBD1 | TRBV15 | TGTGCCACCAGCACAGACAGGGTCGGTCAGCCCCAGCATTTT | CATSTDRVGQPQHF
TRBJ1-1 | NA | NA | TRBV29-1 | TGCAGCGTTGCCCAGACAGTGAACACTGAAGCTTTCTTT | CSVAQTVNTEAFF
TRBJ2-7 | NA | TRBD2 | TRBV18 | TGTGCCAGCTCACCGGCGGGAGCCTACGAGCAGTACTTC | CASSPAGAYEQYF
TRBJ1-2 | NA | NA | TRBV7-9 | TGTGCCAGCATAGAAGGGGTTGGAGGCTACACCTTC | CASIEGVGGYTF
TRBJ2-7 | NA | TRBD2 | TRBV7-2 | TGTGCCAGCAGCTTGACTAGCGGGAGGGCCGCCGAGCAGTACTTC | CASSLTSGRAAEQYF
TRBJ2-2 | once | TRBD2 | TRBV2 | TGTGCCGGCCGGGGGGGAGGAGGCACCGGGGAGCTGTTTTTT | CAGRGGGGTGELFF
TRBJ2-7 | NA | TRBD1 | TRBV28 | TGTGCCAGCAAGACCGGGACAGTATCCTACGAGCAGTACTTC | CASKTGTVSYEQYF
TRBJ1-1 | NA | NA | TRBV6-6 | TGTGCCAGCAGTGTCTTGACAGAGACTGAAGCTTTCTTT | CASSVLTETEAFF
TRBJ1-6 | NA | NA | TRBV12-3/TRBV12-4 | TGTGCCAGCACCACTGCGGGGGGCTCACCCCTCCACTTT | CASTTAGGSPLHF
TRBJ2-2 | NA | TRBD2 | TRBV6-5 | TGTGCCAGCAGGGGAGGGACCTTGAACACCGGGGAGCTGTTTTTT | CASRGGTLNTGELFF
TRBJ2-5 | NA | NA | TRBV2 | TGTGCCAGCAGTGGCCCCAGGGTTGAGACCCAGTACTTC | CASSGPRVETQYF
TRBJ2-5 | once | TRBD1 | TRBV6-2/TRBV6-3 | TGTGCCAGCAGTTATGGACTTCCAGGGGGTGAGACCCAGTACTTC | CASSYGLPGGETQYF
TRBJ1-1 | NA | TRBD1 | TRBV15 | TGTGCCACCAGCAGAACCTCCGGGACAGCCTTGAACACTGAAGCTTTCTTT | CATSRTSGTALNTEAFF
TRBJ2-5 | NA | TRBD2 | TRBV10-1 | TGCGCCAGCTCTAGCGGGGGGTACCAAGAGACCCAGTACTTC | CASSSGGYQETQYF
TRBJ2-5 | NA | NA | TRBV2 | TGTGCCAGCAGTGAAGGAGCCTTGGAGACCCAGTACTTC | CASSEGALETQYF
TRBJ1-1 | NA | NA | TRBV6-4 | TGTGCCAGCAGTGTCCAGGCGCACACTGAAGCTTTCTTT | CASSVQAHTEAFF
TRBJ2-3 | NA | NA | TRBV3-1/TRBV3-2 | TGTGCCAGCAGCCACCTTGGAGGTTGGACAGATACGCAGTATTTT | CASSHLGGWTDTQYF
TRBJ2-5 | NA | NA | TRBV5-1 | TGCGCCAGCAGCTTGGTGCGGGCGCCCGATGGGACCCAGTACTTC | CASSLVRAPDGTQYF
TRBJ2-1 | NA | TRBD2 | TRBV7-3 | TGTGCCAGCAGCCTCACTAGCGGGAGGTATGAGCAGTTCTTC | CASSLTSGRYEQFF